This T cell receptor (beta chain) was sequenced during a study of blood T cell repertoires in COVID-19. Overall study context: Donors in the United States, Italy and Spain gave samples during acute or convalescent COVID-19. T cells, B-cell-depleted T cells, or PBMCs supplied cDNA or gDNA.

Everyone who took part was 18 to 89 years old, and they came from about 25 US areas. Before being deemed recovered, Cohort 3 donors had two negative PCRs, clearance, or symptom resolution. Measured with immunoSEQ multiplex PCR; TCRdb has only the in-frame clones, and not every one. The sample has under 350,000 clones, just under 90% seen once. Sequencing was carried out using PBMCs or T cells enriched from blood (not recorded which). The receptor's source is a woman aged 55-69 years who had recovered from COVID-19.

CDR3 residues: CASSFTGGTEAFF. Here the CDR3 DNA reads TGTGCCAGCAGCTTTACAGGGGGCACTGAAGCTTTCTTT. The genes are TRBV7-2 and TRBJ1-1, with 8 positions matching TRBD1. Losses at the gene ends were 3 bases for V and 4 bases for J; bases not matched to a gene: 1. Looked up from germline, CDR1 is SGHTA and CDR2 is FQGNSA. CDR3 length: 13 residues. The variable domain in full, with the rest retrieved from reference TRBV7-2 and TRBJ1-1, is GAGVSQSPSNKVTEKGKDVELRCDPISGHTALYWYRQSLGQGLEFLIYFQGNSAPDKSGLPSDRFSAERTGGSVSTLTIQRTQQEDSAVYLCASSFTGGTEAFFGQGTRLTVV.